The sequence of this T cell receptor (beta chain) was determined in a study of cytomegalovirus exposure and HLA in healthy donors. Germline-derived CDR1 and CDR2 are MDHEN and SYDVKM. This CDR3 has 14 residues. The V end was cut by 2 bases, the J end by 4 bases, with 11 bases between. Vbeta (60) and Jbeta (13) primers were used in the PCR. Assay: immunoSEQ multiplex PCR; the TCRdb copy retains only in-frame clones and omits some. The profile shows 150,000 or so clones, 75% of them singletons. Sequenced input: PBMCs. The V gene is TRBV28, the J gene TRBJ2-5; possible D gene TRBD1, 5 bases. This receptor was obtained from a woman aged 40 to 49 in good health and CMV-seropositive. CDR3 nucleotide sequence: TGTGCCAGCAGTTTAGACAGAAGACGAGAGACCCAGTACTTC. Amino acid sequence: CASSLDRRRETQYF.